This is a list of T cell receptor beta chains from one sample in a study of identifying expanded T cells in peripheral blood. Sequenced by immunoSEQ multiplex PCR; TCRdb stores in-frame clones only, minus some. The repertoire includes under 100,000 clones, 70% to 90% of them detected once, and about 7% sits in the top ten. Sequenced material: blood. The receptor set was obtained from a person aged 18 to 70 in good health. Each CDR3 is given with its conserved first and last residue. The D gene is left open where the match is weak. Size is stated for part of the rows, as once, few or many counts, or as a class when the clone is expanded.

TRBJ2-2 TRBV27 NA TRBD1 CASSLWTGSPGELFF TGTGCCAGCAGTTTGTGGACAGGCTCTCCCGGGGAGCTGTTTTTT
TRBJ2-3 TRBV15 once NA CATSPLGGYTQYF TGTGCCACCAGCCCCTTGGGGGGATATACGCAGTATTTT
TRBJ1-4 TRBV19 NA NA CASSIDGAMSEKLFF TGTGCCAGTAGTATAGATGGGGCAATGAGTGAAAAACTGTTTTTT
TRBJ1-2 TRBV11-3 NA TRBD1 CASSPRTGGNYGYTF TGTGCCAGCAGCCCACGGACAGGGGGAAACTATGGCTACACCTTC
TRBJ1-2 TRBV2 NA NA CASSESRGVGYTF TGTGCCAGCAGTGAGTCCCGAGGGGTTGGCTACACCTTC
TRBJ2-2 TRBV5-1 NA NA CASKTGGPHAEELFF TGCGCCAGCAAAACGGGCGGGCCCCACGCCGAGGAGCTGTTTTTT
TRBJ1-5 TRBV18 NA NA CASSPYKEQPQHF TGTGCCAGCTCACCATATAAGGAGCAGCCCCAGCATTTT
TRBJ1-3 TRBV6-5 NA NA CASSYSRQGSGNTIYF TGTGCCAGCAGTTACTCGAGGCAGGGGAGTGGAAACACCATATATTTT
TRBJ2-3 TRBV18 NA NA CASSPKLSDVTDTQYF TGTGCCAGCTCACCAAAATTGTCGGATGTCACAGATACGCAGTATTTT
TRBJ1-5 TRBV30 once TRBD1 CAWSGTGLLNQPQHF TGTGCCTGGAGTGGGACAGGGCTACTCAATCAGCCCCAGCATTTT
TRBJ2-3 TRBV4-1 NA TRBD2 CASSQRRRLAGGSTDTQYF TGCGCCAGCAGCCAGCGGCGGCGACTAGCGGGGGGAAGCACAGATACGCAGTATTTT
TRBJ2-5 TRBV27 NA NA CASSPRRGAGETQYF TGTGCCAGCAGTCCTAGGAGGGGCGCCGGGGAGACCCAGTACTTC
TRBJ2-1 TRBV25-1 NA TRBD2 CASSDPPGGDNEQFF TGTGCCAGCAGTGACCCTCCCGGGGGGGACAATGAGCAGTTCTTC
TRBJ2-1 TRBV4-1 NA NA CASSQDQGKGRNEQFF TGCGCCAGCAGCCAAGATCAGGGAAAAGGTCGCAATGAGCAGTTCTTC
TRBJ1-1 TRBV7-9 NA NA CASSHRDWGNTEAFF TGTGCCAGCAGCCACAGGGACTGGGGGAACACTGAAGCTTTCTTT
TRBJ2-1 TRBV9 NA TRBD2 CASSVSGHSYNEQFF TGTGCCAGCAGCGTTAGCGGGCACTCCTACAATGAGCAGTTCTTC
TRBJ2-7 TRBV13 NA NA CASSLGSSYEQYF TGTGCCAGCAGCTTGGGCAGCTCCTACGAGCAGTACTTC
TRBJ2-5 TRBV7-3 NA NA CASSLYRTSTGEETQYF TGTGCCAGCAGCTTATATCGGACCTCCACGGGGGAAGAGACCCAGTACTTC
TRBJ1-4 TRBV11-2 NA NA CASSSPGSEKLFF TGTGCCAGCAGCTCCCCTGGAAGTGAAAAACTGTTTTTT
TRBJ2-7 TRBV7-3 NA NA CASSFRDAGEQYF TGTGCCAGCAGCTTCCGGGACGCCGGCGAGCAGTACTTC
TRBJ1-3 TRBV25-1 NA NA CASSESRWGGGNTIYF TGTGCCAGCAGTGAATCTCGCTGGGGTGGTGGAAACACCATATATTTT
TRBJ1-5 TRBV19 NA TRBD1 CASSKQQGNGDQPQHF TGTGCCAGTAGTAAACAACAGGGGAACGGAGATCAGCCCCAGCATTTT
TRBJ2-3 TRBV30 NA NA CAWSVLAVGLTDTQYF TGTGCCTGGAGTGTTCTTGCGGTTGGGCTCACAGATACGCAGTATTTT
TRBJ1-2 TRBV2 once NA CASRGTVRTRRPNYTF TGTGCCAGCAGGGGGACTGTGAGGACTCGTCGCCCCAACTACACCTTC
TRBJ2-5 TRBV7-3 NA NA CASSLSGQTQYF TGTGCCAGCAGCCTGTCGGGCCAGACCCAGTACTTC
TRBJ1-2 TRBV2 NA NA CARGGGDGYTF TGTGCCCGGGGCGGAGGCGATGGCTACACCTTC
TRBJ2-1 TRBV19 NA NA CASSITGKLTGNEQFF TGTGCCAGTAGTATAACAGGGAAATTGACGGGTAATGAGCAGTTCTTC
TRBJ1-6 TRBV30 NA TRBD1 CAWNPGTGVSPLHF TGTGCCTGGAACCCCGGGACAGGGGTTTCACCCCTCCACTTT
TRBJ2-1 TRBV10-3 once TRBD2 CAISDPRTSGRANEQFF TGTGCCATCAGTGATCCACGGACTAGCGGGAGGGCTAATGAGCAGTTCTTC
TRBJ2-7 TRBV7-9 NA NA CASSQEGVGHYEQYF TGTGCCAGCAGCCAGGAGGGGGTAGGACACTACGAGCAGTACTTC
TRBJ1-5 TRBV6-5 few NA CASSREGPPQPQHF TGTGCCAGCAGTCGGGAGGGGCCGCCCCAGCCCCAGCATTTT
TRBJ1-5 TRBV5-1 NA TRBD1 CASSPGQGGNQPQHF TGCGCCAGCAGCCCCGGACAGGGGGGCAATCAGCCCCAGCATTTT
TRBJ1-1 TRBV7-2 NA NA CASSLAQRAFF TGTGCCAGCAGCTTAGCGCAGCGGGCTTTCTTT
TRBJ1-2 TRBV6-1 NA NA CASIAQTNYGYTF TGTGCCAGCATTGCGCAGACCAACTATGGCTACACCTTC
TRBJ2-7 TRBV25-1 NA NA CASSATGVGYEQYF TGTGCCAGCAGTGCGACGGGGGTAGGCTACGAGCAGTACTTC
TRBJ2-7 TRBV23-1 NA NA CASSQFGGDYEQYF TGCGCCAGCAGTCAATTCGGGGGAGACTACGAGCAGTACTTC
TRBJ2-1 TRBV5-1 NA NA CASSLVSSGGRNEQFF TGCGCCAGCAGCTTGGTTTCCTCCGGGGGACGTAATGAGCAGTTCTTC
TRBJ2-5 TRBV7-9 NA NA CASSLSFLGETQYF TGTGCCAGCAGCTTATCCTTTCTTGGGGAGACCCAGTACTTC
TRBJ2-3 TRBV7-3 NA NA CASSRGTPGADTQYF TGTGCCAGCAGTCGAGGGACTCCGGGGGCAGATACGCAGTATTTT
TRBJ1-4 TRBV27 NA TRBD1 CASSLQGALNEKLFF TGTGCCAGCAGTTTACAGGGGGCGTTGAATGAAAAACTGTTTTTT
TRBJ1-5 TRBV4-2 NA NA CASSPPSGRPYQPQHF TGTGCCAGCAGCCCCCCTTCCGGGCGGCCCTACCAGCCCCAGCATTTT
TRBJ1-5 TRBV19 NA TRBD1 CASQIQGAGQPQHF TGTGCCAGCCAGATCCAGGGGGCAGGGCAGCCCCAGCATTTT
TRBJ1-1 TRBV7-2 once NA CASSLGSEGEAFF TGTGCCAGCAGCCTAGGGTCTGAGGGTGAAGCTTTCTTT
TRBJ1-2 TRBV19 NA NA CASSLQDGYTF TGTGCCAGTAGCCTACAGGATGGCTACACCTTC
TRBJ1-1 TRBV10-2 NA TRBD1 CASSESGGGSGNTEAFF TGCGCCAGCAGTGAGTCGGGAGGGGGCTCCGGGAACACTGAAGCTTTCTTT